The rows below give T cell receptor beta chains drawn from one sample of a study of blood T cell repertoires in COVID-19. Assay used: immunoSEQ multiplex PCR; TCRdb lists only in-frame clones, some missing. This table has roughly 250,000 clones, more than 65% appearing once. The source material was peripheral blood. The receptors shown here come from a woman in her thirties or forties with active or convalescent COVID-19. CDR3s include the opening cysteine and the closing phenylalanine or tryptophan. The D gene is left open where the match is weak. Size values are once, few and many counts, or a class for expanded clones, and some rows have none.

size	V	D	J	CDR3	DNA
.	TRBV19	TRBD1	TRBJ1-2	CASSYGQANYGYTF	TGTGCCAGTAGTTACGGACAGGCCAACTATGGCTACACCTTC
.	TRBV18	TRBD1	TRBJ2-7	CASSPGTGSYEQYF	TGTGCCAGCTCACCGGGGACAGGGTCCTACGAGCAGTACTTC
.	TRBV28	.	TRBJ1-1	CASSSQGRVTEAFF	TGTGCCAGCAGTTCACAGGGTAGGGTCACTGAAGCTTTCTTT
once	TRBV3-1/TRBV3-2	TRBD2	TRBJ2-5	CASSQGLAGGKETQYF	TGTGCCAGCAGCCAAGGTCTCGCGGGGGGGAAAGAGACCCAGTACTTC
.	TRBV7-3	TRBD2	TRBJ2-2	CASSLKLGTSAGELFF	TGTGCCAGCAGCTTAAAGCTCGGGACTAGTGCCGGGGAGCTGTTTTTT
.	TRBV28	TRBD1	TRBJ1-1	CASSWGTANTEAFF	TGTGCCAGCAGTTGGGGGACAGCGAACACTGAAGCTTTCTTT
.	TRBV29-1	.	TRBJ1-4	CSVGQSNEKLFF	TGCAGCGTGGGGCAGTCTAATGAAAAACTGTTTTTT
.	TRBV18	.	TRBJ1-4	CASSPSGSTNEKLFF	TGTGCCAGCTCACCCTCAGGGTCCACTAATGAAAAACTGTTTTTT
.	TRBV4-1	.	TRBJ1-1	CASSQDLRGLNTEAFF	TGCGCCAGCAGCCAAGATCTTAGGGGCCTGAACACTGAAGCTTTCTTT
.	TRBV11-3	.	TRBJ2-1	CASSETGVHNEQFF	TGTGCCAGCAGCGAGACGGGAGTCCACAATGAGCAGTTCTTC
.	TRBV5-1	TRBD2	TRBJ2-3	CASSLASGGIDTQYF	TGCGCCAGCAGCTTGGCGAGCGGGGGGATAGATACGCAGTATTTT
.	TRBV5-1	TRBD1	TRBJ1-1	CASSLVGQGMDTEAFF	TGCGCCAGCAGCTTGGTGGGACAGGGGATGGACACTGAAGCTTTCTTT
.	TRBV11-2	.	TRBJ1-2	CASSSDSFYGYTF	TGTGCCAGCAGTTCGGACAGTTTCTATGGCTACACCTTC
few	TRBV5-6	TRBD1	TRBJ1-5	CASSSLRDRVRKPQHF	TGTGCCAGCAGCTCTCTCCGGGACAGGGTTAGGAAGCCCCAGCATTTT
.	TRBV9	TRBD2	TRBJ2-3	CASSVDESGGQADTQYF	TGTGCCAGCAGCGTAGACGAGAGCGGGGGGCAGGCAGATACGCAGTATTTT
.	TRBV14	.	TRBJ1-3	CASSRDLGNTIYF	TGTGCCAGCAGCCGCGACTTAGGAAACACCATATATTTT
.	TRBV28	TRBD2	TRBJ2-2	CASSLGKLAGGDGELFF	TGTGCCAGCAGTTTAGGAAAGCTAGCGGGGGGTGACGGGGAGCTGTTTTTT
few	TRBV19	TRBD1	TRBJ1-1	CASSARGRGTEAFF	TGTGCCAGTAGTGCCAGGGGGCGCGGGACTGAAGCTTTCTTT
few	TRBV4-1	.	TRBJ2-7	CASSQAAILMGQYF	TGCGCCAGCAGCCAAGCAGCGATTCTAATGGGGCAGTACTTC
.	TRBV30	TRBD1	TRBJ2-7	CAWSSRPGQYYEQYF	TGTGCCTGGAGTTCTCGACCGGGACAGTACTACGAGCAGTACTTC
.	TRBV28	TRBD1	TRBJ1-2	CASSLSDRGVSGYTF	TGTGCCAGCAGTTTAAGCGACAGGGGAGTTAGCGGCTACACCTTC
.	TRBV7-2	.	TRBJ1-2	CASSPSRSGYTF	TGTGCCAGCAGCCCCTCCCGGAGCGGCTACACCTTC
.	TRBV19	TRBD2	TRBJ2-3	CASSTRLAGSRDTQYF	TGTGCCAGTAGTACCAGACTAGCGGGGAGCCGGGATACGCAGTATTTT
once	TRBV28	.	TRBJ2-1	CASSNLKGGKYNEQFF	TGTGCCAGCAGTAACCTGAAGGGGGGGAAATACAATGAGCAGTTCTTC
once	TRBV18	.	TRBJ2-5	CASSLMDSQETQYF	TGTGCCAGCTCACTAATGGACAGTCAGGAGACCCAGTACTTC
.	TRBV12-3/TRBV12-4	.	TRBJ2-5	CASSPRSAYQYF	TGTGCCAGCAGTCCCCGGTCCGCTTACCAGTACTTC
once	TRBV27	TRBD1	TRBJ2-1	CAGDNRGYNEQFF	TGTGCCGGGGACAACAGGGGGTACAATGAGCAGTTCTTC
few	TRBV19	TRBD1	TRBJ1-1	CASSLGTGFNTEAFF	TGTGCCAGTAGTCTAGGGACAGGATTCAACACTGAAGCTTTCTTT
.	TRBV27	TRBD1	TRBJ1-1	CASSLVQGARGTEAFF	TGTGCCAGCAGTTTGGTCCAGGGGGCTAGAGGCACTGAAGCTTTCTTT
.	TRBV5-1	.	TRBJ2-3	CASSFSQGWEAGLDTQYF	TGCGCCAGCAGCTTTTCACAGGGGTGGGAGGCTGGATTAGATACGCAGTATTTT
.	TRBV5-6	.	TRBJ1-4	CASSSYRRANEKLFF	TGTGCCAGCAGCTCTTACAGGAGGGCTAATGAAAAACTGTTTTTT